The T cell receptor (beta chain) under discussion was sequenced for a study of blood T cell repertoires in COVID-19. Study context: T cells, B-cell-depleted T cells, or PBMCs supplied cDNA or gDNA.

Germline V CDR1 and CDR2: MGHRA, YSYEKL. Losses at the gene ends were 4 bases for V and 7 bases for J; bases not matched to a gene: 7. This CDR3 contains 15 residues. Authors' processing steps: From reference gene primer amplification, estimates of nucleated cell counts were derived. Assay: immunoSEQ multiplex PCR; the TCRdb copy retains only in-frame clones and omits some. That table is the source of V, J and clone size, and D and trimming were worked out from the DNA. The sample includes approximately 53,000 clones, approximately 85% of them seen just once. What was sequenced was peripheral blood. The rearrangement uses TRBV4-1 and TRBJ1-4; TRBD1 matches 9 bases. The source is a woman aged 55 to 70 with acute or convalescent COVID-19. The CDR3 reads CASSPRTGAGEKLFF. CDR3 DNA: TGCGCCAGCAGCCCTCGGACAGGGGCGGGTGAAAAACTGTTTTTT.